The rows below give T cell receptor beta chains drawn from one sample of a study of blood T cell repertoires in COVID-19. Method: immunoSEQ multiplex PCR; TCRdb's copy keeps in-frame clones and lacks some. The sample holds 150,000 to 200,000 clones, 84% seen once. What was sequenced was peripheral blood. Source of these receptors: a woman in her 70s with COVID-19, enrolled during active disease. Each CDR3 is given without its conserved first and last residue. Size is stated for part of the rows, as once, few or many counts, or as a class when the clone is expanded.

CDR3 length	V gene	J gene	clone size	CDR3 protein
10	TRBV9	TRBJ1-2	once	ASSVGSGKHT
14	TRBV18	TRBJ1-1	NA	ASSLQGAVPGTEAF
10	TRBV10-3	TRBJ1-1	NA	AISEYSGVAF
10	TRBV27	TRBJ1-2	NA	ASSLTGDGYT
11	TRBV29-1	TRBJ1-2	NA	SVDRGANYGYT
12	TRBV24-1	TRBJ2-5	NA	ATSDWATQETQY
11	TRBV18	TRBJ1-2	NA	ASSPRDSYGYT
19	TRBV6-2/TRBV6-3	TRBJ2-4	NA	ASRPFGRVGSESRLKNIQY
12	TRBV5-4	TRBJ2-3	few	ASSRGGAGDTQY
11	TRBV28	TRBJ1-1	few	ASTPPGGWGAF
13	TRBV9	TRBJ2-2	NA	ASSTFSGGAGELF
14	TRBV5-1	TRBJ1-1	NA	ASSLVGQGPGTEAF
12	TRBV7-3	TRBJ2-1	NA	ASSPQPGANEQF
13	TRBV7-8	TRBJ1-2	NA	ASSLELGGNYGYT
11	TRBV19	TRBJ1-5	once	ASSYQINRPQH
13	TRBV19	TRBJ2-7	NA	ASSHGNQGSYEQY
11	TRBV19	TRBJ1-4	NA	ASRNSGNEKLF
11	TRBV12-3/TRBV12-4	TRBJ2-5	NA	ASSHQISGTQY
11	TRBV29-1	TRBJ2-3	NA	SGGRISTDTQY
11	TRBV12-3/TRBV12-4	TRBJ1-5	once	ASSPRRWQPQH
12	TRBV29-1	TRBJ1-3	NA	SVPPPGQGNTIY
13	TRBV19	TRBJ1-2	NA	ASSVGERSHYGYT
15	TRBV19	TRBJ1-5	NA	ASSPQGGPTIGQPQH
13	TRBV5-5	TRBJ2-2	NA	ASSSQARYTGELF
12	TRBV6-5	TRBJ2-1	NA	ASSRDSVYNEQF
14	TRBV27	TRBJ2-4	NA	ASSLRQGPAKNIQY
14	TRBV9	TRBJ2-5	NA	ASSVGAGSGQETQY
12	TRBV27	TRBJ1-6	NA	ASSFRQGGTPLH
14	TRBV18	TRBJ2-7	NA	ASSSGGSRSSYEQY
12	TRBV19	TRBJ1-3	NA	ASHRDIEVDTIY
15	TRBV18	TRBJ1-3	NA	ASSPEGLPTGGNTIY
11	TRBV29-1	TRBJ2-7	NA	SVEGAGSDEQY
11	TRBV9	TRBJ2-5	NA	ASSVGLLETQY
14	TRBV7-8	TRBJ1-5	NA	ASSLARGKGNQPQH
11	TRBV5-1	TRBJ2-5	NA	ASSFGGTETQY
13	TRBV5-1	TRBJ2-3	NA	ASTRLAGDRDTQY
12	TRBV5-4	TRBJ2-1	NA	ASSLWLGDNEQF
14	TRBV7-2	TRBJ2-1	NA	ASSFQPGLADNEQF
11	TRBV19	TRBJ1-2	few	ATFQGTGYGYT
14	TRBV20-1	TRBJ2-3	NA	SASLELIGVLDTQY